This T cell receptor (beta chain) is drawn from a study of spatial heterogeneity in lung cancer. MiXCR, run by TCRdb on the 5' RACE reads, gives a single entry per CDR3 protein. This table has 40,000 to 50,000 distinct CDR3 sequences, around 15% appearing once. From germline, CDR1 is SGHTA and CDR2 FQGNSA. CDR3 size: 13 residues. V gave up 2 bases and J gave up 5 bases, with 6 bases separating them. Indicated time point: sample taken at primary tumor resection. Just over 70 TRACERx patients with early, untreated non-small cell lung cancer donated samples. The sequence derives from a male donor with early-stage non-small cell lung cancer. The sample consisted of PBMCs, taken at surgery. The genes are TRBV7-2 and TRBJ2-2; D ambiguous. The CDR3: CASSLSRTGELFF. CDR3 nucleotide sequence: TGTGCCAGCAGCTTATCCCGTACCGGGGAGCTGTTTTTT.